Following are 10 T cell receptor beta chains from one sample sequenced in a study of T cells in lung cancer brain metastases. TCRdb keeps only in-frame clones here, not all; method: immunoSEQ multiplex PCR. Here the sample spans fewer than 5,000 clones, 85% to 90% being singletons. The specimen was tumor tissue from the primary lung tumor. All receptors come from a man in his 60s with non-small cell lung cancer.

This clone was detected only once. The rearrangement joins TRBV6-6 to TRBJ2-7, with TRBD1 matching over 8 bases. Per the germline V gene, CDR1 is MNHNY and CDR2 is SVGAGI (reference sequence). This CDR3 is built from 13 residues. The V gene end was trimmed by 5 bases and the J gene end by 3 bases; junction bases not matched to a gene: 3. DNA for the CDR3: TGTGCCAGCAGTGGACAGGGCTACTACGAGCAGTACTTC. It is translated as CASSGQGYYEQYF.

The rearrangement joins TRBV7-3 to TRBJ1-3, with 11 bases matching TRBD1. V trimming: 5 bases; J trimming: 2 bases; junction bases outside the gene matches: 2. This CDR3 is 15 amino acids long. From germline, CDR1 is SGHTA and CDR2 FQGTGA. The chain's CDR3 is CASSPGQGAGNTIYF. The CDR3 nucleotides read TGTGCCAGCAGCCCGGGACAGGGGGCTGGAAACACCATATATTTT.

The rearrangement joins TRBV7-3 to TRBJ2-7; TRBD2 matches 7 bases. V dropped 3 bases and J dropped 0; count of bases not matched to a gene: 5. Germline-derived CDR1 and CDR2 are SGHTA and FQGTGA. The length of the CDR3 is 15 residues. The DNA of the CDR3 is TGTGCCAGCAGCTTTGCTAGCGGTAGCTCCTACGAGCAGTACTTC. Protein: CASSFASGSSYEQYF.

This clone came up once. The chain is built from TRBV7-3 and TRBJ2-7; 7 positions agree with TRBD2. Germline V gene lookup returns CDR1 SGHTA and CDR2 FQGTGA. V lost 3 bases to trimming and J lost 3 bases; unmatched junction nucleotides: 5. This CDR3 has 14 residues. The CDR3 bases are TGTGCCAGCAGCTTGGGACTAACTAGCTACGAGCAGTACTTC. Translating gives CASSLGLTSYEQYF.

V and J are TRBV11-3 and TRBJ2-3; 11 positions match TRBD2. The V gene end was trimmed by 5 bases and the J gene end by 2 bases; junction bases not matched to a gene: 15. Germline CDR1 is SGHNT and CDR2 is YENEEA. This CDR3 has 19 amino acids. The CDR3 nucleotides are TGTGCCAGCAGCAAACCCATCGCTAGCGGGGGGAGATACACAGATACGCAGTATTTT. Translating it yields CASSKPIASGGRYTDTQYF.

The chain couples TRBV19 to TRBJ1-5; a possible D gene is TRBD1 (5 bases). The CDR3 contains 16 residues. Trimming stripped 6 bases from V and 4 bases from J, with 19 bases between. Germline V gene sequence: CDR1 LNHDA, CDR2 SQIVND (reference sequence). The CDR3 spells CASRHRGQGDNQPQHF. The CDR3 bases are TGTGCCAGTAGACATAGAGGGCAGGGAGATAATCAGCCCCAGCATTTT.

This clone was seen once. The rearrangement links TRBV19 to TRBJ2-1; D is possibly TRBD2 (6 bases). The CDR3 sequence is 11 residues long. V lost 5 bases and J 10 bases, leaving 9 bases between the germline ends. Germline lookup yields CDR1 LNHDA and CDR2 SQIVND (reference sequence). The CDR3 DNA reads TGTGCCAGTAGTGAGCGGGCCGAGCAGTTCTTC. Protein product: CASSERAEQFF.

The rearrangement joins TRBV4-3 to TRBJ2-3; no clear D gene. Per the germline V gene, CDR1 is LGHNA and CDR2 is YSLEER. There are 15 residues in the CDR3. The V gene lost 0 bases and the J gene lost 4 bases, with 11 bases spanning the gap. DNA for the CDR3: TGCGCCAGCAGCCAAGATGTTGGGGTAGCAGATACGCAGTATTTT. Translation: CASSQDVGVADTQYF.

This rearrangement joins TRBV28 to TRBJ2-5, with D possibly being TRBD1 (6 bases). CDR3 length: 17 amino acids. The V end lost 4 bases, the J end lost 1 base, and 19 bases lay between the germline ends. Germline values: CDR1 MDHEN, CDR2 SYDVKM. The CDR3 coding sequence is TGTGCCAGCAGTTACCGAGGAACAACAGGGCCCCAAGAGACCCAGTACTTC. Protein product: CASSYRGTTGPQETQYF.

Here the CDR3 DNA reads TGTGCCAGCTCACCTCAGATCAGGGGGAACTCCTACGAGCAGTACTTC. Protein product: CASSPQIRGNSYEQYF. The chain employs TRBV18 and TRBJ2-7; 7 positions agree with TRBD1. With V trimmed by 3 bases and J by 0 bases, 8 bases remained unmatched. The CDR3 has 16 amino acids. Germline V gene sequence: CDR1 KGHSH, CDR2 LQKENI.